This T cell receptor (beta chain) was sequenced in a study of blood T cell repertoires in COVID-19. Trimming removed 4 bases at V and 0 bases at J, with 14 bases between. The germline CDR1 and CDR2 sequences are SGHRS and YFSETQ. CDR3 size: 16 residues. Method: immunoSEQ multiplex PCR; TCRdb's copy keeps in-frame clones and lacks some. The table lists 310,000 or so clones, over 80% of them singletons. The rearrangement links TRBV5-1 to TRBJ1-3; D not certain. This clonotype was sampled from a woman aged 18-29 years who had recovered from COVID-19. Sequences were obtained from PBMCs or T cells enriched from blood (not recorded which). This CDR3 is CASSPEVLVSGNTIYF. CDR3 sequence (DNA): TGCGCCAGCAGCCCAGAGGTACTGGTCTCTGGAAACACCATATATTTT. The entire variable domain, with the rest obtained from reference TRBV5-1 and TRBJ1-3, is as follows: KAGVTQTPRYLIKTRGQQVTLSCSPISGHRSVSWYQQTPGQGLQFLFEYFSETQRNKGNFPGRFSGRQFSNSRSEMNVSTLELGDSALYLCASSPEVLVSGNTIYFGEGSWLTVV.